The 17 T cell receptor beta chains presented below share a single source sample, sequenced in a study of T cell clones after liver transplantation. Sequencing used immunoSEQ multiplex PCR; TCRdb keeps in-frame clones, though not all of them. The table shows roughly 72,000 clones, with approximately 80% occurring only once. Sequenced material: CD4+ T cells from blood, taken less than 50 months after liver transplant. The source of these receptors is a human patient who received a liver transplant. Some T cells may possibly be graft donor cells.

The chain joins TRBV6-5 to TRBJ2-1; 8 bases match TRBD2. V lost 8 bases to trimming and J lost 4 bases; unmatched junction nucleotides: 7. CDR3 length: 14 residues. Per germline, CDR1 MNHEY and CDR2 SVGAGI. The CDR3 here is CASYSSGGYNEQFF. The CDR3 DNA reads TGTGCCAGCTATTCAAGCGGGGGATACAATGAGCAGTTCTTC.

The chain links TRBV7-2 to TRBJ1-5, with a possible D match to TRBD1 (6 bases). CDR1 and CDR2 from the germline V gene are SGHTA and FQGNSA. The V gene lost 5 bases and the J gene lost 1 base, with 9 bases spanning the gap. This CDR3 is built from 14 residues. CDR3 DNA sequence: TGTGCCAGCAGCGCCGGGACAAGCAATCAGCCCCAGCATTTT. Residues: CASSAGTSNQPQHF.

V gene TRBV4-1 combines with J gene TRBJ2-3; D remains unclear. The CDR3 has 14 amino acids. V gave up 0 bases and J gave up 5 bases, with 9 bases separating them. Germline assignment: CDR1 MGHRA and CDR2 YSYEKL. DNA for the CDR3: TGCGCCAGCAGCCAAGAAGGTCCGGAAGATACGCAGTATTTT. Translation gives CASSQEGPEDTQYF.

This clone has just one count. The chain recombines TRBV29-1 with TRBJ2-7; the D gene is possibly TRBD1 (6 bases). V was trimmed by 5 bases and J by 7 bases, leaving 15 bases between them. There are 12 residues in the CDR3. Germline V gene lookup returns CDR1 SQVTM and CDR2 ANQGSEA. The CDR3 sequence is CSVLGRGLEQYF. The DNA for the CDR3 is TGCAGCGTTTTGGGCAGGGGCTTAGAGCAGTACTTC.

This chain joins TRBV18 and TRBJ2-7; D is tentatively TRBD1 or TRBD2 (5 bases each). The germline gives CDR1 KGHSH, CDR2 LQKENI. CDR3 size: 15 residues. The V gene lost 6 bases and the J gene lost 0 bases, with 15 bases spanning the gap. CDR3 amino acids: CASSLGMGDSYEQYF. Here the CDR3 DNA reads TGTGCCAGCTCCCTCGGAATGGGGGACTCCTACGAGCAGTACTTC. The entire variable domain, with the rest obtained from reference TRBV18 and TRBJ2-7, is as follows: NAGVMQNPRHLVRRRGQEARLRCSPMKGHSHVYWYRQLPEEGLKFMVYLQKENIIDESGMPKERFSAEFPKEGPSILRIQQVVRGDSAAYFCASSLGMGDSYEQYFGPGTRLTVT.

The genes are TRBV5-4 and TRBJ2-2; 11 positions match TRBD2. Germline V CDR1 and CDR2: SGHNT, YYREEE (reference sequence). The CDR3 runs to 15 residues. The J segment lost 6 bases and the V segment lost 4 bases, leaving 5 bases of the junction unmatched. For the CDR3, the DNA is TGTGCCAGCAGCATTAGCGGGGGGGACCCCGGGGAGCTGTTTTTT. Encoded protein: CASSISGGDPGELFF.

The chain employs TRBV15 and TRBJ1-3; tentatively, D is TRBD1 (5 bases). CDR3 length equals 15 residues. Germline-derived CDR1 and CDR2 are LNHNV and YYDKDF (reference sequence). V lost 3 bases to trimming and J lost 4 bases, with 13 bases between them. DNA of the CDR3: TGTGCCACCAGCAGGACCGGGACTAGGGGAAACACCATATATTTT. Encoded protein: CATSRTGTRGNTIYF.

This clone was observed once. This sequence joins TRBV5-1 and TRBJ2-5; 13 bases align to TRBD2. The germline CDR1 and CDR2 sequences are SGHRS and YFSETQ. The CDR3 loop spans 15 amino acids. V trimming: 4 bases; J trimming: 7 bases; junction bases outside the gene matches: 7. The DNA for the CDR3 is TGCGCCAGCAGCCCCGGACTAGCGGGGGCCGGGACCCAGTACTTC. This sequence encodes CASSPGLAGAGTQYF. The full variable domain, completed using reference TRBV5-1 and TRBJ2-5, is KAGVTQTPRYLIKTRGQQVTLSCSPISGHRSVSWYQQTPGQGLQFLFEYFSETQRNKGNFPGRFSGRQFSNSRSEMNVSTLELGDSALYLCASSPGLAGAGTQYFGPGTRLLVL.

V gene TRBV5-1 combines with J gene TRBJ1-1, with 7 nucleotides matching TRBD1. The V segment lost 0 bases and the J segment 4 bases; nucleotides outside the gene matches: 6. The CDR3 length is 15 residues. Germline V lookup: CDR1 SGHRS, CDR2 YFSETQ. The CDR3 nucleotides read TGCGCCAGCAGCTTGGGACAGGGAATAGTCACTGAAGCTTTCTTT. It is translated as CASSLGQGIVTEAFF.

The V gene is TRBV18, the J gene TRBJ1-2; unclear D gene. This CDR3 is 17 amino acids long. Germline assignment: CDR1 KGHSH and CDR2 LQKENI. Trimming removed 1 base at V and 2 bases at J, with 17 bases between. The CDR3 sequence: CASSPLSEDRSNYGYTF. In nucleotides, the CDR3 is TGTGCCAGCTCACCACTCTCCGAGGACCGGTCGAACTATGGCTACACCTTC.

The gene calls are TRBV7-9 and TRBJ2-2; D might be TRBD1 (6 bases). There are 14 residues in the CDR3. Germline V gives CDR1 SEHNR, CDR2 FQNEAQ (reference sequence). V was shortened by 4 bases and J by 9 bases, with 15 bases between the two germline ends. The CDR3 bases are TGTGCCAGCAGCTCAGACAGGCGAACCCGGGAGCTGTTTTTT. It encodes CASSSDRRTRELFF.

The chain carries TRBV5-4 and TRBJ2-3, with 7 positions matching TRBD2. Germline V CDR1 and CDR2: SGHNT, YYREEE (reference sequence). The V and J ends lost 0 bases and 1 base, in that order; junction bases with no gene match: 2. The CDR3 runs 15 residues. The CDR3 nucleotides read TGTGCCAGCAGCTTGGGTCGGGGGGGCACAGATACGCAGTATTTT. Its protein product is CASSLGRGGTDTQYF.

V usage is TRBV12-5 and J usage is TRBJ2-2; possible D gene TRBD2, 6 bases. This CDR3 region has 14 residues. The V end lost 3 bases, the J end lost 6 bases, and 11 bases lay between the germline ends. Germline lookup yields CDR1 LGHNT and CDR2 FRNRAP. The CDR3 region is CASGLMGGSGELFF. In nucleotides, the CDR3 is TGTGCTAGTGGTTTAATGGGGGGATCCGGGGAGCTGTTTTTT. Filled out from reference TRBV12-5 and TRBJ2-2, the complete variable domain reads DARVTQTPRHKVTEMGQEVTMRCQPILGHNTVFWYRQTMMQGLELLAYFRNRAPLDDSGMPKDRFSAEMPDATLATLKIQPSEPRDSAVYFCASGLMGGSGELFFGEGSRLTVL.

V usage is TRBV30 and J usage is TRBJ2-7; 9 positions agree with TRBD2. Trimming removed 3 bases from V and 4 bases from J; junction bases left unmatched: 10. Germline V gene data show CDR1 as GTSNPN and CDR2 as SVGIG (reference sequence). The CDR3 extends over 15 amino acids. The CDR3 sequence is CAWSGLAGGAYEQYF. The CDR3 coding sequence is TGTGCCTGGAGCGGACTGGCGGGAGGGGCATACGAGCAGTACTTC.

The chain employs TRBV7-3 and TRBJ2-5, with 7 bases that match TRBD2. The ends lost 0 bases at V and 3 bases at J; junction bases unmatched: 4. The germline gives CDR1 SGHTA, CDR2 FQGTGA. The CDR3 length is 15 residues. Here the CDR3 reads CASSLTVAGEETQYF. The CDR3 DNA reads TGTGCCAGCAGCTTAACGGTCGCGGGAGAAGAGACCCAGTACTTC.

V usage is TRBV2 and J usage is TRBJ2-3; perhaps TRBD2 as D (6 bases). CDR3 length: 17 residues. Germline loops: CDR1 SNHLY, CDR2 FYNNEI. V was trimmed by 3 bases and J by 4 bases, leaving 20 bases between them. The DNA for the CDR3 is TGTGCCAGCAGTGAGATGGGGAGGAGGGGCGGAGCAGATACGCAGTATTTT. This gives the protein CASSEMGRRGGADTQYF.

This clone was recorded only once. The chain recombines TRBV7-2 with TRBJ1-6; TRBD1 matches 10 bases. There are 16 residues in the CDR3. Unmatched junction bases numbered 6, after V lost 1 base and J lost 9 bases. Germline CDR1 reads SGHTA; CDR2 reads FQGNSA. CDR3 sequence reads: CASSLGRTGGGSPLHF. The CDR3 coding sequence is TGTGCCAGCAGCTTAGGACGGACAGGGGGTGGTTCACCCCTCCACTTT.